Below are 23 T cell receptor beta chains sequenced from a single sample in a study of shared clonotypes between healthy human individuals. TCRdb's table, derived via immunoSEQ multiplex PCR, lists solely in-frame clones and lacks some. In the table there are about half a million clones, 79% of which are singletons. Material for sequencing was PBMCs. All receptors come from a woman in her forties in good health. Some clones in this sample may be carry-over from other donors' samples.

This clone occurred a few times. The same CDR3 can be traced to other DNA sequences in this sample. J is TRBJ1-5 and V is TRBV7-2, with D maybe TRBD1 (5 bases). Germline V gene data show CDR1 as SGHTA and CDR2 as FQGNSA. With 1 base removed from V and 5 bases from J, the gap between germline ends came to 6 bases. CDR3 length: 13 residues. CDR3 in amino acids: CASSLGGDQPQHF. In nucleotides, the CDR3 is TGTGCCAGCAGCTTAGGGGGGGATCAGCCCCAGCATTTT.

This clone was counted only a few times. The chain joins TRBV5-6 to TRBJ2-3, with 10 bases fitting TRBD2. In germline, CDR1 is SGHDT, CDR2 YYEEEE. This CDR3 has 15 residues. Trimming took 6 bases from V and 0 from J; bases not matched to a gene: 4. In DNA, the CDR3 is TGTGCCAGCATGAGACTAGCGGGCAGCACAGATACGCAGTATTTT. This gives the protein CASMRLAGSTDTQYF.

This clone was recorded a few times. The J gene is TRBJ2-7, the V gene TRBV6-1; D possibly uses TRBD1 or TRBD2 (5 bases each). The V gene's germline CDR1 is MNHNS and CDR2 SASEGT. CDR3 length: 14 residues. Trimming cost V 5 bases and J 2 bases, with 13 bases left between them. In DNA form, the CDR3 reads TGTGCCAGCAGTATCCGGGACGGACCCTACGAGCAGTACTTC. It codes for CASSIRDGPYEQYF.

CDR3 in DNA: TGTGCCAGCAGCCAAAACGGACAGGGTGGTGCTTTCTTT. Translating gives CASSQNGQGGAFF. The chain couples TRBV7-8 to TRBJ1-1, with 8 bases lining up with TRBD1. Germline V lookup: CDR1 SGHVS, CDR2 FQNEAQ. The CDR3 consists of 13 residues. V was pared by 5 bases and J by 11 bases, with 10 bases of the junction left unmatched.

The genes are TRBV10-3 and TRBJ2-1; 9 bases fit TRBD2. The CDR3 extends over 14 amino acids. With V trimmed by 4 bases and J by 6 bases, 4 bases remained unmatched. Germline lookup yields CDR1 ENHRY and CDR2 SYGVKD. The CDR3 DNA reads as TGTGCCATCAGTGTAGCGGGAGACGGCAATGAGCAGTTCTTC. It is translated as CAISVAGDGNEQFF.

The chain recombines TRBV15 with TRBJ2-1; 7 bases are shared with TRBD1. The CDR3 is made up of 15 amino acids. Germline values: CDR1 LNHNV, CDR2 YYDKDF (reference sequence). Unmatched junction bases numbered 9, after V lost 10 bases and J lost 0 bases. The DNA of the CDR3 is TGTGCCAGCTCTACAGGGGTCAACTCCTACAATGAGCAGTTCTTC. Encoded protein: CASSTGVNSYNEQFF.

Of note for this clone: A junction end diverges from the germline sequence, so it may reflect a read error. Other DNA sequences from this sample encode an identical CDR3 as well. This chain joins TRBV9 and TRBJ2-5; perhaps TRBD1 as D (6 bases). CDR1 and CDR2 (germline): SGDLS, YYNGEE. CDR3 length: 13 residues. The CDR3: CASSRSGAETQYF. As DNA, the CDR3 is TGCGCCAGCAGCCGGTCAGGGGCTGAGACCCAGTACTTC.

DNA of the CDR3: TGTGCCAGCAGTCTAACGACAGGGGGAAGTTCACCCCTCCACTTT. This translates into CASSLTTGGSSPLHF. V and J are TRBV28 and TRBJ1-6, with 9 positions matching TRBD1. This CDR3 comprises 15 residues. V shed 5 bases, J shed 9 bases, and the junction held 8 bases outside the gene matches. Germline V gene lookup returns CDR1 MDHEN and CDR2 SYDVKM.

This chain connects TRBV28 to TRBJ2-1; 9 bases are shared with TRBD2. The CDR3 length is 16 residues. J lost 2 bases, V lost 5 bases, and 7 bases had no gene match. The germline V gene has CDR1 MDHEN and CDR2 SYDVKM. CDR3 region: CASSPLRGRAYNEQFF. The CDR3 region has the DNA TGTGCCAGCAGTCCCCTACGCGGGAGGGCCTACAATGAGCAGTTCTTC.

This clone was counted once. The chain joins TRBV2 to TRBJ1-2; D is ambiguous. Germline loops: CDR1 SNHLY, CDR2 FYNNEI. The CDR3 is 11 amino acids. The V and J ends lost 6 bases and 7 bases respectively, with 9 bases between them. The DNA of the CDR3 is TGTGCCAGCAGCGTCCAACCTGGCTACACCTTC. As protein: CASSVQPGYTF.

In nucleotides, the CDR3 is TGTGCCAGCAGCTCCTACGTCACCCCGCGGAGCACCGGGGAGCTGTTTTTT. It encodes CASSSYVTPRSTGELFF. The chain joins TRBV7-6 to TRBJ2-2; no reliable D call. The CDR3 consists of 17 residues. CDR1 SGHVS and CDR2 FNYEAQ come from the germline V gene. The V end was cut by 4 bases, the J end by 4 bases, with 19 bases between.

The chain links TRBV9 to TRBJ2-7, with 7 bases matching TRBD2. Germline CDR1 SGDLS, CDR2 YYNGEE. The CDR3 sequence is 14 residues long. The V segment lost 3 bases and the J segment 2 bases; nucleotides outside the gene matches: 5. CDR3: CASSAGLGPYEQYF. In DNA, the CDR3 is TGTGCCAGCAGCGCCGGACTAGGACCCTACGAGCAGTACTTC.

Written as DNA, the CDR3 is TGTGCCAGTAGACCGACAGAAGCCCTCTCTGGAAACACCATATATTTT. Protein product: CASRPTEALSGNTIYF. V usage is TRBV19 and J usage is TRBJ1-3; TRBD1 might be the D (5 bases). Per the germline V gene, CDR1 is LNHDA and CDR2 is SQIVND (reference sequence). V was clipped by 6 bases and J by 0 bases, with 15 bases between them. The CDR3 length is 16 residues.

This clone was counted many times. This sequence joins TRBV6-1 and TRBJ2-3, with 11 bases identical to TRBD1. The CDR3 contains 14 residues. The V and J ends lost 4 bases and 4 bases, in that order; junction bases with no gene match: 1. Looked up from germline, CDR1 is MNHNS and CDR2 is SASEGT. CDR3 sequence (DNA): TGTGCCAGCAGTGGGACAGGGGGCGCAGATACGCAGTATTTT. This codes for CASSGTGGADTQYF.

The CDR3 bases are TGTGCCAGCAGTTCCCCAGATAGTAATCAGCCCCAGCATTTT. Translation: CASSSPDSNQPQHF. The chain has TRBV6-5 and TRBJ1-5; D is uncertain. Germline CDR1 is MNHEY and CDR2 is SVGAGI. The CDR3 loop spans 14 amino acids. V lost 4 bases, J lost 4 bases, and 11 bases lay in between.

The CDR3 region is CASSFGQSSGNTIYF. CDR3 in DNA: TGTGCCAGCAGCTTCGGGCAATCCTCTGGAAACACCATATATTTT. The chain joins TRBV5-4 to TRBJ1-3; D call uncertain. The CDR3 extends over 15 amino acids. Looked up from germline, CDR1 is SGHNT and CDR2 is YYREEE (reference sequence). With 2 bases removed from V and 0 bases from J, the gap between germline ends came to 9 bases.

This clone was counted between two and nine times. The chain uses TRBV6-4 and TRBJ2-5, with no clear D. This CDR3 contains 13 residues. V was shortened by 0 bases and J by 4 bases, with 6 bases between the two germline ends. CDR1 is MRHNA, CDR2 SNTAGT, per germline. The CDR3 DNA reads TGTGCCAGCAGTGACTCATGGGGAGAGACCCAGTACTTC. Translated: CASSDSWGETQYF.

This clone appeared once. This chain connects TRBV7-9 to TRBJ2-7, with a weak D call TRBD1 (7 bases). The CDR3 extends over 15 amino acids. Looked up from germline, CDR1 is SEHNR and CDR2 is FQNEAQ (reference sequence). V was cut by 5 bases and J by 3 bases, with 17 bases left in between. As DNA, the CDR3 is TGTGCCAGCAGCGGAGGGACAGATTATGTCTACGAGCAGTACTTC. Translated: CASSGGTDYVYEQYF.

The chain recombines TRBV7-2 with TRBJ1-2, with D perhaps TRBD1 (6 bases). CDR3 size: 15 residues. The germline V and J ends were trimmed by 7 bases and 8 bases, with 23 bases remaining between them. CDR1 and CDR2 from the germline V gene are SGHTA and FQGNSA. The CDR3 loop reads CASIPSSGGRRGYTF. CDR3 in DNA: TGTGCCAGCATCCCCTCTTCCGGGGGGCGTCGAGGCTACACCTTC.

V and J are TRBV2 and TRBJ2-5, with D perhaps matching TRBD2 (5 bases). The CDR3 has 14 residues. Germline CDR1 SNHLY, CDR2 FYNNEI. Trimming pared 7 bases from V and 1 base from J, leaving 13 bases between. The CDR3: CASNTGIFQETQYF. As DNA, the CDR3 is TGTGCCAGCAACACCGGGATTTTCCAAGAGACCCAGTACTTC.

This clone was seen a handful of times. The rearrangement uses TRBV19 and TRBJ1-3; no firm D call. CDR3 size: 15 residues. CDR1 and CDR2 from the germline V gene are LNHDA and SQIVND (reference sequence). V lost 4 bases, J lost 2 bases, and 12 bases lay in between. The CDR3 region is CASSTSRSPGNTIYF. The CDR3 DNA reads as TGTGCCAGTAGTACCAGCCGGAGTCCTGGAAACACCATATATTTT.

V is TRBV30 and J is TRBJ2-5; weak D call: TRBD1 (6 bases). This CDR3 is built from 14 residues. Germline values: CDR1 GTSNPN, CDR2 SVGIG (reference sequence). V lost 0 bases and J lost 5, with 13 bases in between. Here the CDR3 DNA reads TGTGCCTGGAGTGTAAGTGGGGGCAGTGAGACCCAGTACTTC. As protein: CAWSVSGGSETQYF.

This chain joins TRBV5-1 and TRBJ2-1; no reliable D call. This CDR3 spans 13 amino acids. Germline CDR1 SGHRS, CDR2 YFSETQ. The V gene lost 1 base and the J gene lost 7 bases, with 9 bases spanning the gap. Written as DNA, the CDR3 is TGCGCCAGCAGCTTGCGAACGGCTAATGAGCAGTTCTTC. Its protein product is CASSLRTANEQFF.